Sequencing of this T cell receptor beta chain was carried out in a study of blood T cell repertoires in COVID-19. CDR3 size: 18 residues. Looked up from germline, CDR1 is LGHNA and CDR2 is YSLEER. After removal of 4 bases from V and 4 bases from J, the junction contained 12 bases not matched to a gene. The repertoire was sequenced with immunoSEQ multiplex PCR; TCRdb's copy has only in-frame clones and lacks some. The sample includes roughly 350,000 clones, roughly 90% of them seen just once. Participants came from some 23 US areas, aged about 18 to 89 years. Cohorts were determined from participant-reported clinical history.

The rearrangement uses TRBV4-3 and TRBJ2-1, with 11 positions matching TRBD2. The specimen sequenced was PBMCs or T cells enriched from blood (not recorded which). This receptor was taken from a woman in her 30s who had recovered from COVID-19. The CDR3 is CASSRGTSGQLNYNEQFF. The CDR3 DNA is TGCGCCAGCAGCCGGGGGACTAGCGGACAGCTTAATTACAATGAGCAGTTCTTC.